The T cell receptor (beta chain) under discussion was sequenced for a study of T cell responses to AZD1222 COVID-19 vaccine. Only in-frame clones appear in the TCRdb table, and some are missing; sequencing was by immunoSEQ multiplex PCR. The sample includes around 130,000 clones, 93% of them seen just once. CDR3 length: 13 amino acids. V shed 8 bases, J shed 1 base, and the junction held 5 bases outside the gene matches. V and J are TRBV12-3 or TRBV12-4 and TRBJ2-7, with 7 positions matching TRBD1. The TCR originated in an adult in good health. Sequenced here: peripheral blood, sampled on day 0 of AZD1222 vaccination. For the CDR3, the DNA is TGTGCCAGCGCTGGGACAGCTTCCTACGAGCAGTACTTC. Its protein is CASAGTASYEQYF.